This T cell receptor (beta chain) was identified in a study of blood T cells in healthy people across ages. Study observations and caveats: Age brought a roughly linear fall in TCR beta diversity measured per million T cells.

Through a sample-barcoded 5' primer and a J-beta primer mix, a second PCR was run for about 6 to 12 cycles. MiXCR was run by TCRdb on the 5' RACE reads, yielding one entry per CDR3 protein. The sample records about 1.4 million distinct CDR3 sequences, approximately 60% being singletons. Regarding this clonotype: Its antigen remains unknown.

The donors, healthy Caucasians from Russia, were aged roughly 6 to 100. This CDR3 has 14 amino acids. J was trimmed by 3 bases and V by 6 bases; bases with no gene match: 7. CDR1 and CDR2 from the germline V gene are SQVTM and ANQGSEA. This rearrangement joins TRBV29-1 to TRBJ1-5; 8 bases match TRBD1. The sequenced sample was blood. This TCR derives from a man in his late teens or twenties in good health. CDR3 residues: CSVAGTGINQPQHF. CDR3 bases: TGCAGCGTGGCCGGGACAGGCATCAATCAGCCCCAGCATTTT.